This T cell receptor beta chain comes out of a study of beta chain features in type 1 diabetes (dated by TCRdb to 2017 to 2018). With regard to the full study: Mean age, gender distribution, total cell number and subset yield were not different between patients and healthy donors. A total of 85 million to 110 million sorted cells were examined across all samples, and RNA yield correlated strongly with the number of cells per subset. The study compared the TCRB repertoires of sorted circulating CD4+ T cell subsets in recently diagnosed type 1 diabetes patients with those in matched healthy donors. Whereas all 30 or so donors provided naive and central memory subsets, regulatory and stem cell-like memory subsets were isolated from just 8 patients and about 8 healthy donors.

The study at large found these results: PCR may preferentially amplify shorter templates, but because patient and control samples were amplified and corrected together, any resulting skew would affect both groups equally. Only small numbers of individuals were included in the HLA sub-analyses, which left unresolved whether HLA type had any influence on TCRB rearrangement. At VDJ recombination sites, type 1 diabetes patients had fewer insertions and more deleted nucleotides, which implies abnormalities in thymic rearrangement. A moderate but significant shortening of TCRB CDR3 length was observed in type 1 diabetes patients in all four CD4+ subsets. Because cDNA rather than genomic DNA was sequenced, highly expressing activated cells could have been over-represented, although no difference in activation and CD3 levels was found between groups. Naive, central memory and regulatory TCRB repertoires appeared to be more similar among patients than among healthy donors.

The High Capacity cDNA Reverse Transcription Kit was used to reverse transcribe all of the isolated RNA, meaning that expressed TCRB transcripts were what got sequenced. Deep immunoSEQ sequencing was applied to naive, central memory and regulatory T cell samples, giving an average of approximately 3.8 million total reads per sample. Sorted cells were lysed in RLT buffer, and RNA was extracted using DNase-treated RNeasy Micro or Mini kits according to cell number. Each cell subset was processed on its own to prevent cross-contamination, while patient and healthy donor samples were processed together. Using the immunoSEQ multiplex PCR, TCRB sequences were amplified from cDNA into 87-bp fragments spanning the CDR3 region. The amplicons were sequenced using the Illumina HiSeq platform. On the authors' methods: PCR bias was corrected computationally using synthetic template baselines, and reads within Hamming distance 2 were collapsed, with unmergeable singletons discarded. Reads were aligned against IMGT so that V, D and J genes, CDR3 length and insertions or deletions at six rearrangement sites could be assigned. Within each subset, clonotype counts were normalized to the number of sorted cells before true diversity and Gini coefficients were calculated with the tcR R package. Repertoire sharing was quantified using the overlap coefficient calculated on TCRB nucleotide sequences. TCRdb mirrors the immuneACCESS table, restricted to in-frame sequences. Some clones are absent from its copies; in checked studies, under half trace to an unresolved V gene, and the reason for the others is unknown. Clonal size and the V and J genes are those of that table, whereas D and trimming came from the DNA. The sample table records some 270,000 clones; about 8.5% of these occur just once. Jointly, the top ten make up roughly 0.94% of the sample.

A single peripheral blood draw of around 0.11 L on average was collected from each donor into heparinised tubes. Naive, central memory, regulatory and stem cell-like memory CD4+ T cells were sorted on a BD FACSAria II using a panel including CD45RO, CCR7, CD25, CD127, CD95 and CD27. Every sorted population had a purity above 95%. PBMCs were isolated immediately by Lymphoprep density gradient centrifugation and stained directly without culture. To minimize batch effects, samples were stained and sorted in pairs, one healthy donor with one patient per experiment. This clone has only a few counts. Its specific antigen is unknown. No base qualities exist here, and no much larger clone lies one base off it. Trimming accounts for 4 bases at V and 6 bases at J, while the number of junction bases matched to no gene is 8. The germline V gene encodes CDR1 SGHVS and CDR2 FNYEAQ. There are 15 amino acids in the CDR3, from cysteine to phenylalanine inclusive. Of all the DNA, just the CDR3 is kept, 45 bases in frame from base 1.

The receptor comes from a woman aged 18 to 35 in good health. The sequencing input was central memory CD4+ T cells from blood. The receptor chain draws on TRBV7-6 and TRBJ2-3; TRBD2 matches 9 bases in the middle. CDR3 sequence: CASSSYSGRPDTQYF. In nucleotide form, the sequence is TGTGCCAGCAGCTCCTATAGCGGGAGACCGGATACGCAGTATTTT. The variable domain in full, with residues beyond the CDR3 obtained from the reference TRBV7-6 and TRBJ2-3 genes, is GAGVSQSPRYKVTKRGQDVALRCDPISGHVSLYWYRQALGQGPEFLTYFNYEAQQDKSGLPNDRFSAERPEGSISTLTIQRTEQRDSAMYRCASSSYSGRPDTQYFGPGTRLTVL.